The source of this TCR beta chain is a study of cytomegalovirus exposure and HLA in healthy donors. The PCR had 60 Vbeta and 13 Jbeta primers. Clones were read by immunoSEQ multiplex PCR, and TCRdb kept only the in-frame ones, dropping some. The table records 150,000 to 200,000 clones, 70% to 80% of them present only once. General observations from the study: 150 to 200 TCR beta chains were listed as cytomegalovirus-associated. Later analysis associated a missense DCLRE1C variant with TCR beta V- and J-gene trimming.

Concerning this clone itself: Its antigen is not known.

Sequenced input: PBMCs. This TCR was recovered from a man between 25 and 39 years old in good health and CMV-seronegative.

The CDR3 sequence: CASRGTGGGTEAFF. For the CDR3, the DNA is TGTGCCAGCAGGGGGACAGGGGGCGGGACTGAAGCTTTCTTT. The rearrangement uses TRBV28 and TRBJ1-1; 12 nucleotides agree with TRBD1. The CDR3 totals 14 residues. The V and J ends lost 6 bases and 5 bases, in that order; junction bases with no gene match: 4. CDR1 is MDHEN, CDR2 SYDVKM, per germline.